The 9 T cell receptor beta chains below come from one sample, sequenced in a study of vaccination effects on CD4 cells after COVID-19. These receptors lack a known antigen. This table comes from immunoSEQ multiplex PCR, and its TCRdb copy is limited to in-frame clones, with some not included. The profile shows nearly 25,000 clones, 60% to 80% of them singletons. The ViraFEST assay expanded antigen-specific CD4+ T cells with viral peptide pools before sequencing. CD4+ T cells were isolated after roughly nine days of culture. BNT162b2 vaccine or mRNA-1273 vaccine was given to participants in two doses. This specimen was CD4+ T cells from PBMCs cultured with SARS-CoV-2 spike peptides, taken after COVID-19 vaccination. The receptor source for this set is a human donor who received a COVID-19 vaccine.

The chain employs TRBV5-6 and TRBJ2-7; the match to TRBD2 covers 14 bases. Germline trimming cut 4 bases from V and 12 bases from J; bases unmatched to any gene: 15. The CDR3 runs to 16 residues. Germline CDR1 reads SGHDT; CDR2 reads YYEEEE. The DNA for the CDR3 is TGTGCCAGCAGCCCAAGACTAGCGGGAGGGCCAAGGTATCCGTACTTC. Residues: CASSPRLAGGPRYPYF.

The rearrangement links TRBV6-5 to TRBJ1-3, with D possibly TRBD1 on 6 matching bases. The CDR3 loop spans 14 amino acids. V shed 6 bases and J shed 1 base, with 10 bases lying between them. Per germline, CDR1 MNHEY and CDR2 SVGAGI. The CDR3 sequence: CASRAGQSGNTIYF. The DNA for the CDR3 is TGTGCCAGCAGGGCCGGACAGTCTGGAAACACCATATATTTT.

DNA for the CDR3: TGTGCCAGCAGCACCGCAGGGTATAATGAAAAACTGTTTTTT. This gives the protein CASSTAGYNEKLFF. V usage is TRBV7-2 and J usage is TRBJ1-4; D may be TRBD1 (5 bases). Germline CDR1 reads SGHTA; CDR2 reads FQGNSA. Trimming cost V 5 bases and J 4 bases, with 11 bases left between them. CDR3 size: 14 residues.

The CDR3 coding sequence is TGTGCCAGCAGACGTGAGTCTGAAGCTTTCTTT. Amino acids: CASRRESEAFF. The V call is TRBV3-1 (or the pseudogene TRBV3-2), the J call TRBJ1-1; D gene uncertain. Germline values: CDR1 LGHDT, CDR2 YNNKEL (reference sequence). V was trimmed by 6 bases and J by 6 bases, leaving 8 bases between them. This CDR3 contains 11 residues.

In DNA form, the CDR3 reads TGTGCCAGTAGTAGAGGGACAGGGGATGAAAAACTGTTTTTT. It yields the protein CASSRGTGDEKLFF. V gene TRBV19 combines with J gene TRBJ1-4; 10 bases match TRBD1. Trimming took 4 bases from V and 6 from J; bases not matched to a gene: 2. The CDR3 is 14 amino acids. Germline V gene data show CDR1 as LNHDA and CDR2 as SQIVND (reference sequence).

V and J are TRBV2 and TRBJ2-5; D not resolved. There are 13 residues in the CDR3. Germline CDR1 reads SNHLY; CDR2 reads FYNNEI. V was trimmed by 8 bases and J by 5 bases, leaving 15 bases between them. The CDR3 nucleotides read TGTGCCAGCGGGATTGACGGCCCGGAGACCCAGTACTTC. As protein: CASGIDGPETQYF.

This chain joins TRBV6-5 and TRBJ1-5; 7 positions match TRBD1. Unmatched junction bases numbered 6, after V lost 5 bases and J lost 5 bases. Germline V lookup: CDR1 MNHEY, CDR2 SVGAGI. The CDR3 is made up of 14 amino acids. This chain's CDR3 is CASSNRDSYQPQHF. DNA of the CDR3: TGTGCCAGCAGTAACCGGGACAGTTATCAGCCCCAGCATTTT.

V and J are TRBV11-2 and TRBJ2-3, with 8 nucleotides matching TRBD2. The CDR3 totals 18 residues. Trimming took 0 bases from V and 2 from J; bases not matched to a gene: 10. Germline V gene lookup returns CDR1 SGHAT and CDR2 FQNNGV. CDR3 region: CASSLDTLAGRITDTQYF. CDR3 DNA sequence: TGTGCCAGCAGCTTAGATACCCTAGCGGGCAGAATCACAGATACGCAGTATTTT.

The chain combines TRBV10-1 with TRBJ2-7, with D possibly being TRBD2 (5 bases). V lost 6 bases to trimming and J lost 2 bases, with 11 bases between them. Germline V gene lookup returns CDR1 WNHNN and CDR2 SYGVQD (reference sequence). The CDR3 contains 13 residues. The CDR3 nucleotides read TGCGCCAGCAGCAGGCAGACTACCTACGAGCAGTACTTC. Translated: CASSRQTTYEQYF.